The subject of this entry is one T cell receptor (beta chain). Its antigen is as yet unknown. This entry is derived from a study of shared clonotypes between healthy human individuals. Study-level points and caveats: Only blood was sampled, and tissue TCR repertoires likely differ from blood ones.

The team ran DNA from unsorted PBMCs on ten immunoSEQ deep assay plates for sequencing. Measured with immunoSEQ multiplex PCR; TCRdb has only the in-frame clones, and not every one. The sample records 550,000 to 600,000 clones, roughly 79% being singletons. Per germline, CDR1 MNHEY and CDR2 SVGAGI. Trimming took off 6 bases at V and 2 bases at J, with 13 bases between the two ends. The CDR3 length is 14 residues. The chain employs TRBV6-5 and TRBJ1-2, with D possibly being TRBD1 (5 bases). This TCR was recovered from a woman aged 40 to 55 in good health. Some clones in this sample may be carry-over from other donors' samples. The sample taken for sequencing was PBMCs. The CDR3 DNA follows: TGTGCCAGCAGCCGACCCGACAGAAACTATGGCTACACCTTC. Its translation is CASSRPDRNYGYTF.